These T cell receptor beta chains were read from a single sample in a study of identical twins. TCRdb recomputed calls from the 5' RACE reads with MiXCR, one row per CDR3 protein. The sample lists about 790,000 distinct CDR3 sequences; 15% to 20% were seen once. The same sample was also used in a study of T cells expressing NK-cell markers.

Sequenced input: PBMCs. These receptor sequences come from a woman aged 18-35 years in good health. Both conserved end residues are part of each CDR3. The D gene is left open where the match is weak. Rows may omit the clone size; those that give it use once, few, many or a size class.

size | J | length | V | D | CDR3 | DNA
. | TRBJ2-1 | 16 | TRBV7-9 | TRBD2 | CASSGRTSGAYNEQFF | TGTGCCAGCAGCGGTAGGACTAGCGGGGCCTACAATGAGCAGTTCTTC
. | TRBJ2-1 | 13 | TRBV9 | . | CASSVALGAVQFF | TGTGCCAGCAGCGTAGCTCTGGGGGCAGTGCAGTTCTTC
. | TRBJ1-1 | 12 | TRBV29-1 | TRBD1 | CSGRTGGTEAFF | TGCAGCGGACGGACAGGAGGCACTGAAGCTTTCTTT
. | TRBJ2-1 | 14 | TRBV10-3 | TRBD2 | CAISLAGGYNEQFF | TGTGCCATCAGCCTAGCGGGAGGTTACAATGAGCAGTTCTTC
. | TRBJ2-1 | 14 | TRBV20-1 | . | CSALDPGRNHEQFF | TGCAGTGCTCTAGACCCTGGGAGGAACCATGAGCAGTTCTTC
. | TRBJ2-1 | 13 | TRBV12-3/TRBV12-4 | . | CASSAGRYNEQFF | TGTGCCAGCAGTGCCGGGAGATACAATGAGCAGTTCTTC
. | TRBJ2-7 | 15 | TRBV9 | TRBD2 | CASSVTSGPSYEQYF | TGTGCCAGCAGCGTAACTAGCGGTCCCTCCTACGAGCAGTACTTC
few | TRBJ1-2 | 14 | TRBV20-1 | TRBD1 | CSARETGAGGGYTF | TGCAGTGCTAGAGAAACAGGGGCTGGCGGTGGCTACACCTTC
many | TRBJ2-1 | 16 | TRBV12-3/TRBV12-4 | . | CASSSSTGSSYNEQFF | TGTGCCAGCAGTTCCTCGACGGGTAGCTCCTACAATGAGCAGTTCTTC
. | TRBJ2-7 | 14 | TRBV4-1 | TRBD1 | CASSQDWTGNEQYF | TGCGCCAGCAGCCAAGACTGGACAGGGAACGAGCAGTACTTC
few | TRBJ1-6 | 13 | TRBV6-4 | . | CASSGGFYSPLHF | TGTGCCAGCAGTGGGGGGTTCTATTCACCCCTCCACTTT
. | TRBJ1-6 | 14 | TRBV10-3 | TRBD1 | CAISDGQGDSPLHF | TGTGCCATCAGTGACGGACAGGGGGATTCACCCCTCCACTTT
. | TRBJ2-2 | 15 | TRBV30 | TRBD1 | CAWNDGQAVAGELFF | TGTGCCTGGAACGATGGACAGGCGGTTGCCGGGGAGCTGTTTTTT
many | TRBJ1-5 | 13 | TRBV7-2 | . | CASSFTGFQPQHF | TGTGCCAGCAGCTTTACAGGGTTTCAGCCCCAGCATTTT
few | TRBJ2-2 | 13 | TRBV6-1 | . | CASSNGYTGELFF | TGTGCCAGCAGCAACGGGTACACCGGGGAGCTGTTTTTT
. | TRBJ2-2 | 15 | TRBV5-1 | TRBD1 | CASSLASGGTGELFF | TGCGCCAGCAGCTTGGCGTCAGGGGGAACCGGGGAGCTGTTTTTT
. | TRBJ2-1 | 15 | TRBV20-1 | TRBD2 | CSARDRLAGNNEQFF | TGCAGTGCTAGAGATCGACTAGCGGGGAACAATGAGCAGTTCTTC
few | TRBJ2-3 | 15 | TRBV20-1 | TRBD1 | CSARPLDRDRDTQYF | TGCAGTGCTAGGCCCCTAGACAGGGACCGAGATACGCAGTATTTT
. | TRBJ2-7 | 14 | TRBV7-8 | . | CATRATGNTGEQYF | TGTGCCACCAGGGCTACGGGAAACACAGGCGAGCAGTACTTC
. | TRBJ2-3 | 14 | TRBV9 | TRBD1 | CASSYRGEAVTQYF | TGTGCCAGCAGCTACAGGGGGGAGGCAGTTACGCAGTATTTT
few | TRBJ1-1 | 13 | TRBV7-9 | . | CASSSRNYTEAFF | TGTGCCAGCAGCTCACGGAATTACACTGAAGCTTTCTTT
few | TRBJ1-2 | 16 | TRBV12-3/TRBV12-4 | . | CASTGEMAASRNGYTF | TGTGCCAGCACCGGGGAGATGGCCGCGTCCCGAAATGGCTACACCTTC
. | TRBJ1-3 | 15 | TRBV6-1 | . | CASSVGTDSGNTIYF | TGTGCCAGCAGTGTCGGGACTGACTCTGGAAACACCATATATTTT
. | TRBJ2-3 | 16 | TRBV6-1 | TRBD2 | CASSRGTRFFGDTQYF | TGTGCCAGCAGCCGAGGGACTAGATTTTTCGGGGATACGCAGTATTTT
. | TRBJ2-2 | 11 | TRBV20-1 | . | CRSSVGTELFF | TGCAGATCTAGCGTTGGTACGGAGCTGTTTTTT
many | TRBJ1-2 | 14 | TRBV5-6 | . | CASSLRIQIYGYTF | TGTGCCAGCAGCTTACGGATTCAGATCTATGGCTACACCTTC
. | TRBJ2-7 | 13 | TRBV27 | . | CASSLRTLYEQYF | TGTGCCAGCAGTTTACGGACACTCTACGAGCAGTACTTC
. | TRBJ2-2 | 15 | TRBV7-3 | . | CASSSATGEAGELFF | TGTGCCAGCAGCTCGGCTACAGGGGAGGCCGGGGAGCTGTTTTTT
. | TRBJ2-3 | 17 | TRBV20-1 | TRBD2 | CSARTSGGASRTDTQYF | TGCAGTGCTCGGACTAGCGGGGGGGCCAGTCGTACAGATACGCAGTATTTT
. | TRBJ2-1 | 14 | TRBV10-2 | . | CASSESSRLGEQFF | TGCGCCAGCAGTGAGTCCAGCCGGTTGGGTGAGCAGTTCTTC
. | TRBJ2-7 | 13 | TRBV11-2 | . | CASSLDRGVEQYF | TGTGCCAGCAGCTTAGATCGTGGGGTCGAGCAGTACTTC
few | TRBJ2-3 | 15 | TRBV12-3/TRBV12-4 | TRBD2 | CASSPGGGKLDTQYF | TGTGCCAGCAGTCCCGGGGGGGGGAAGCTGGATACGCAGTATTTT
. | TRBJ2-5 | 16 | TRBV3-1 | . | CASSQARGPYQETQYF | TGTGCCAGCAGCCAAGCAAGAGGACCGTACCAAGAGACCCAGTACTTC
. | TRBJ1-1 | 12 | TRBV5-1 | . | CASRRQGTEAFF | TGCGCCAGCAGACGTCAGGGGACTGAAGCTTTCTTT
few | TRBJ1-1 | 15 | TRBV5-1 | . | CASSLEQSMNTEAFF | TGCGCCAGCAGCTTGGAACAGTCCATGAACACTGAAGCTTTCTTT
few | TRBJ2-6 | 16 | TRBV20-1 | TRBD2 | CSAQLAGTSGANVLTF | TGCAGTGCTCAATTAGCGGGGACCTCTGGGGCCAACGTCCTGACTTTC
few | TRBJ1-2 | 15 | TRBV7-2 | TRBD1 | CASSPTTGGDYGYTF | TGTGCCAGCAGCCCAACGACAGGGGGCGACTATGGCTACACCTTC
once | TRBJ2-2 | 14 | TRBV6-1 | TRBD1 | CASSVRGRFGELFF | TGTGCCAGCAGTGTCAGGGGGCGGTTCGGGGAGCTGTTTTTT
. | TRBJ2-7 | 16 | TRBV20-1 | . | CSARERGADLKYEQYF | TGCAGTGCTAGAGAACGGGGGGCAGACCTCAAGTACGAGCAGTACTTC
. | TRBJ1-1 | 14 | TRBV14 | . | CASSLGIGGTEAFF | TGTGCCAGCAGCCTTGGGATAGGGGGCACTGAAGCTTTCTTT
. | TRBJ2-7 | 14 | TRBV6-1 | TRBD1 | CASRTSGGDYEQYF | TGTGCCAGCAGGACTTCAGGGGGCGACTACGAGCAGTACTTC
. | TRBJ1-2 | 13 | TRBV5-1 | . | CASASGTRGGYTF | TGCGCCAGCGCTTCCGGGACCCGAGGGGGCTACACCTTC
. | TRBJ2-1 | 14 | TRBV3-1 | TRBD2 | CASSQGGGVNEQFF | TGTGCCAGCAGCCAAGGCGGGGGTGTGAATGAGCAGTTCTTC
. | TRBJ2-1 | 15 | TRBV5-1 | . | CASSLTGVGYNEQFF | TGCGCCAGCAGCTTGACAGGAGTGGGATACAATGAGCAGTTCTTC
once | TRBJ2-1 | 13 | TRBV10-1 | TRBD2 | CASSTSGGWEQFF | TGCGCCAGCAGTACTAGCGGGGGATGGGAGCAGTTCTTC
. | TRBJ2-2 | 13 | TRBV27 | . | CASLPSGTGELFF | TGTGCCAGCCTGCCCAGCGGCACCGGGGAGCTGTTTTTT